The present entry profiles one T cell receptor beta chain with its context. The sample originates from a study of T-cell reconstitution after alpha-beta-depleted transplantation in children. It was with unique molecular identifiers that the TCRbeta library was prepared. TCRdb re-analysed the PCR reads in MiXCR, keeping a single row per CDR3 protein. Here the sample spans about half a million distinct CDR3 sequences, 12% being singletons. The input for sequencing was PBMCs from the stem cell graft donor, taken from the stem cell graft. The TCR was taken from a human donor who donated a stem cell graft to a child with combined immunodeficiency.

CDR3 DNA sequence: TGCAGTGCTAGAGTGGGGGGGCCCTACTACAATGAGCAGTTCTTC. It specifies CSARVGGPYYNEQFF. The rearrangement joins TRBV20-1 to TRBJ2-1, with D possibly being TRBD2 (7 bases). The germline CDR1 and CDR2 sequences are DFQATT and SNEGSKA (reference sequence). V gave up 1 base and J gave up 3 bases, with 13 bases separating them. This CDR3 is built from 15 residues.